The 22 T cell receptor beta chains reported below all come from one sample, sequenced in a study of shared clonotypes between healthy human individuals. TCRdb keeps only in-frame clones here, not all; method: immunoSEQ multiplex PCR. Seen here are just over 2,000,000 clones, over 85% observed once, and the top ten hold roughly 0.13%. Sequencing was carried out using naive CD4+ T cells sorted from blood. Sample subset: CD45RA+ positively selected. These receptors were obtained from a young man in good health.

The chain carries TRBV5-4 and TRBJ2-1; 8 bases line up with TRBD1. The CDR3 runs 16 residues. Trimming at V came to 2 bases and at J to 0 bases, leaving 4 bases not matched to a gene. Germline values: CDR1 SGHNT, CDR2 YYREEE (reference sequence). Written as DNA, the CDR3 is TGTGCCAGCAGCTTCCCAGGGGGCAGCTCCTACAATGAGCAGTTCTTC. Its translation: CASSFPGGSSYNEQFF.

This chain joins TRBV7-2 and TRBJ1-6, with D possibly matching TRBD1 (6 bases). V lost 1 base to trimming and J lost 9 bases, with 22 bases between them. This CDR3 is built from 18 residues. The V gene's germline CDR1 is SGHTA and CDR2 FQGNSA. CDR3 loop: CASSLERTELGIRSPLHF. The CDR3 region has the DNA TGTGCCAGCAGCTTAGAACGGACAGAGTTAGGTATACGTTCACCCCTCCACTTT.

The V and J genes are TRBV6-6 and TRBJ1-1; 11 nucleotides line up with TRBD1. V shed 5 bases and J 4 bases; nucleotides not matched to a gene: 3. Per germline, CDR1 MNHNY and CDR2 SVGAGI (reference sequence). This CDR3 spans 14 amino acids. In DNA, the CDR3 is TGTGCCAGCAGTCGGGGGACAGGGGGCACTGAAGCTTTCTTT. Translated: CASSRGTGGTEAFF.

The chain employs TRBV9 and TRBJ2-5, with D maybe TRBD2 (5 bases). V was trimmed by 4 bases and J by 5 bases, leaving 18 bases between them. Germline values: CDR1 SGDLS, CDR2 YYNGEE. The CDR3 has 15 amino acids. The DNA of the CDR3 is TGTGCCAGCAGCCCGCGGACCGGACCGGGGGAGACCCAGTACTTC. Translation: CASSPRTGPGETQYF.

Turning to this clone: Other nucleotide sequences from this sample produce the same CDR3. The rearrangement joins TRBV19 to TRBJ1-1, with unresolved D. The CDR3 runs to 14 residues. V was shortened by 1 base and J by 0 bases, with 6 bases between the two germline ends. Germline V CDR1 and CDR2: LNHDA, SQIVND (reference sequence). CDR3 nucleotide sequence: TGTGCCAGTAGTATAGCCCACCTGAACACTGAAGCTTTCTTT. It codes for CASSIAHLNTEAFF.

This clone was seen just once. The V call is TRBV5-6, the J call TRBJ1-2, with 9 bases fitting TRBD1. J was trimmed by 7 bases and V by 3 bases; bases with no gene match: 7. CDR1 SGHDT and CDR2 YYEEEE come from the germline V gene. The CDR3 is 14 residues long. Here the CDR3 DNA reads TGTGCCAGCAGCTCCAGACAGGGGGTCGGTGGCTACACCTTC. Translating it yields CASSSRQGVGGYTF. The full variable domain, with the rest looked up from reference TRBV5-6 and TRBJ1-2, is DAGVTQSPTHLIKTRGQQVTLRCSPKSGHDTVSWYQQALGQGPQFIFQYYEEEERQRGNFPDRFSGHQFPNYSSELNVNALLLGDSALYLCASSSRQGVGGYTFGSGTRLTVV.

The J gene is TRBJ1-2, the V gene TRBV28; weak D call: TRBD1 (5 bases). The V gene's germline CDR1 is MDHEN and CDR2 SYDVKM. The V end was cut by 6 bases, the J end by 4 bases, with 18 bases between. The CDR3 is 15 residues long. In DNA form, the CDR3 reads TGTGCCAGCAGGCCGGGGGACCAGGACTTCTATGGCTACACCTTC. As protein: CASRPGDQDFYGYTF.

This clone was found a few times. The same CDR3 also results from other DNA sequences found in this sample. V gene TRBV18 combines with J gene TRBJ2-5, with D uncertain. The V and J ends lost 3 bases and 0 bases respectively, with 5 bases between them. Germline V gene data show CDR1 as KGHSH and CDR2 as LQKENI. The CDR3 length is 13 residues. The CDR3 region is CASSPNYQETQYF. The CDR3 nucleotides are TGTGCCAGCTCACCCAACTACCAAGAGACCCAGTACTTC. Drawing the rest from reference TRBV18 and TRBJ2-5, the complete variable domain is NAGVMQNPRHLVRRRGQEARLRCSPMKGHSHVYWYRQLPEEGLKFMVYLQKENIIDESGMPKERFSAEFPKEGPSILRIQQVVRGDSAAYFCASSPNYQETQYFGPGTRLLVL.

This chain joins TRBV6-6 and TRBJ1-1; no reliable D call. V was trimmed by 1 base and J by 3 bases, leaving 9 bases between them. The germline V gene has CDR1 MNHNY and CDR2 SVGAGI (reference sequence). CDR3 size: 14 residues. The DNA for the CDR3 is TGTGCCAGCAGTTACTTCCCTCGGGACACTGAAGCTTTCTTT. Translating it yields CASSYFPRDTEAFF.

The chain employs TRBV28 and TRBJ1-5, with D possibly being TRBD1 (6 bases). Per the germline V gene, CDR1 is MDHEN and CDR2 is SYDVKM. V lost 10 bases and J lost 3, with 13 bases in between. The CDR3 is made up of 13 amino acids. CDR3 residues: CAILQGYNQPQHF. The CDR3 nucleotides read TGTGCCATTCTACAGGGTTACAATCAGCCCCAGCATTTT.

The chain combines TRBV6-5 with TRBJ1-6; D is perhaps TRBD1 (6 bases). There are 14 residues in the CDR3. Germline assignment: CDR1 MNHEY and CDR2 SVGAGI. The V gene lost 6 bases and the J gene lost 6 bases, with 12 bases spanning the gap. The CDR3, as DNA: TGTGCCAGCAGGTACGGACAGCGTAATTCACCCCTCCACTTT. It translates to CASRYGQRNSPLHF.

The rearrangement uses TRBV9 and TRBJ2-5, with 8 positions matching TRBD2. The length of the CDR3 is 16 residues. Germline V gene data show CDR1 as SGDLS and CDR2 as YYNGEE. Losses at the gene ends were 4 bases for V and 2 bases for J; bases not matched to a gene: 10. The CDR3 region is CASSTTLADKQETQYF. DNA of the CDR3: TGTGCCAGCAGCACTACACTAGCGGATAAGCAAGAGACCCAGTACTTC.

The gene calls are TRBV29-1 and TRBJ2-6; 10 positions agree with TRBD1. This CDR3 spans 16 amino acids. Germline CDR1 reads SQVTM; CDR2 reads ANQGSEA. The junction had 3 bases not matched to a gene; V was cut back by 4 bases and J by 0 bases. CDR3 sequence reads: CSVGDRGGSGANVLTF. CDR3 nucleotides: TGCAGCGTTGGGGACAGGGGAGGCTCTGGGGCCAACGTCCTGACTTTC.

In DNA form, the CDR3 reads TGTGCCAGCAGTTTTCCCGGACGGATCTCTGGAAACACCATATATTTT. Translated, it gives CASSFPGRISGNTIYF. This chain uses TRBV28 with TRBJ1-3; D uncertain. V was clipped by 3 bases and J by 0 bases, with 12 bases between them. The CDR3 sequence is 16 residues long. Germline V gene lookup returns CDR1 MDHEN and CDR2 SYDVKM.

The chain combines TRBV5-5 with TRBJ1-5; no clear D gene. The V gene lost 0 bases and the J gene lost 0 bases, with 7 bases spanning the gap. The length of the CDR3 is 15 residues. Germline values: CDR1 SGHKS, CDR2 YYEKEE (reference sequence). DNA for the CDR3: TGTGCCAGCAGCTTGGGGCGGTATAGCAATCAGCCCCAGCATTTT. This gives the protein CASSLGRYSNQPQHF. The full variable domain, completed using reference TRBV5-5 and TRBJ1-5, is DAGVTQSPTHLIKTRGQQVTLRCSPISGHKSVSWYQQVLGQGPQFIFQYYEKEERGRGNFPDRFSARQFPNYSSELNVNALLLGDSALYLCASSLGRYSNQPQHFGDGTRLSIL.

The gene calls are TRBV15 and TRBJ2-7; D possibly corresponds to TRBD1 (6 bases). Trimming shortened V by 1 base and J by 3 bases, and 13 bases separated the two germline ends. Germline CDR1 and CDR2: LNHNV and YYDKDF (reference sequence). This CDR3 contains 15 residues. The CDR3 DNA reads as TGTGCCACCAGCAGAGGCCCCAGGGGAATCTACGAGCAGTACTTC. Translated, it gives CATSRGPRGIYEQYF.

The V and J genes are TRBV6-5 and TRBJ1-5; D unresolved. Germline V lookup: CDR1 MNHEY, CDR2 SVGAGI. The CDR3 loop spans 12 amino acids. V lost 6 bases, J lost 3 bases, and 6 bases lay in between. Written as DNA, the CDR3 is TGTGCCAGCAGACCGGTCAATCAGCCCCAGCATTTT. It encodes CASRPVNQPQHF.

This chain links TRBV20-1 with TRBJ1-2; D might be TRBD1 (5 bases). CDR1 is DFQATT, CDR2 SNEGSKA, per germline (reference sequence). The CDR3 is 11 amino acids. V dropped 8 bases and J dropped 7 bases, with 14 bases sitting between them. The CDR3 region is CSQAGNSGYTF. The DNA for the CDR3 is TGCAGTCAAGCAGGGAACAGTGGCTACACCTTC.

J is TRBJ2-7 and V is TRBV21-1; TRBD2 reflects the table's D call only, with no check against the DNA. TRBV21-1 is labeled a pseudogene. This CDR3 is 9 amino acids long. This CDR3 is CAILYEQYF. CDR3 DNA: TGTGCCATCCTCTACGAGCAGTACTTC.

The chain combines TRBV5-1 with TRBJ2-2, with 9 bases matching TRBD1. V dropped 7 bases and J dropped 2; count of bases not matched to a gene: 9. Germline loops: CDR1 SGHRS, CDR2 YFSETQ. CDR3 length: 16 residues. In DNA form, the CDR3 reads TGCGCCAGCTCGACAGGGGGAGACGTCAACACCGGGGAGCTGTTTTTT. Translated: CASSTGGDVNTGELFF.

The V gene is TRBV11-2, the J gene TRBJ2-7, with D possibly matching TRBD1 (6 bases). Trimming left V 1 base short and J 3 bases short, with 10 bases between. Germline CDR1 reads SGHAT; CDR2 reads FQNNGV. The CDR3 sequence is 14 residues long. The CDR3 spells CASSLVQGDYEQYF. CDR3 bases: TGTGCCAGCAGCTTAGTACAGGGTGACTACGAGCAGTACTTC.

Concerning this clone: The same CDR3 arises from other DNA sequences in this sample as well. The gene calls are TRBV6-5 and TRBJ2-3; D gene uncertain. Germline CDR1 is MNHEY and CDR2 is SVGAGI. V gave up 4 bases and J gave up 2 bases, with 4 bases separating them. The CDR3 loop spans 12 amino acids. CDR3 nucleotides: TGTGCCAGCAGTTCGTCCACAGATACGCAGTATTTT. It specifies CASSSSTDTQYF.